This T cell receptor beta chain came from a study of technical replicates of blood from several donors. Using immunoSEQ multiplex PCR, the repertoire was profiled, and TCRdb retains in-frame clones only, with some absent. Of about 63,000 clones in the sample, around 87% were seen once. The CDR3 totals 14 residues. V shed 5 bases and J 6 bases; nucleotides not matched to a gene: 7. Germline assignment: CDR1 SQVTM and CDR2 ANQGSEA. The sequenced sample was PBMCs. The receptor was isolated from a human donor in good health. Some clones in this sample may be carry-over from other donors' samples. This chain joins TRBV29-1 and TRBJ2-2; 9 positions match TRBD2. DNA for the CDR3: TGCAGCGTTTATCGCGGGAGGGAGGCCGGGGAGCTGTTTTTT. Encoded protein: CSVYRGREAGELFF.